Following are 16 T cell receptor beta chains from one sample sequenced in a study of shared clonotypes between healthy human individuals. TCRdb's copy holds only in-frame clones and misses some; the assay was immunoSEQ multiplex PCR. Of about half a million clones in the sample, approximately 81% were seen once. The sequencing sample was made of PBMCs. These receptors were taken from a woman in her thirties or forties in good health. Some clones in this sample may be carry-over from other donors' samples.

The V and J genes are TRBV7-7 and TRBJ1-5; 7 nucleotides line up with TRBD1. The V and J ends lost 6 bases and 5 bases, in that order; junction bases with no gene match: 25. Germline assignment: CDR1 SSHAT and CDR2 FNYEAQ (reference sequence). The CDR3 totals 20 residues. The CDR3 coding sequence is TGTGCCAGCAGTCATTATCGCCACCTGAGTAGGGGGACAGAGGATCAGCCCCAGCATTTT. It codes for CASSHYRHLSRGTEDQPQHF.

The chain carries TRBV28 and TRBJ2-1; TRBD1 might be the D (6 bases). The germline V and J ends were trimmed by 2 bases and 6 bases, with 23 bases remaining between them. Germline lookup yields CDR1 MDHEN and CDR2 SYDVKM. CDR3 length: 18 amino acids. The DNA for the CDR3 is TGTGCCAGCAGTTTAGCCGGCTACAGGGAACAAGGTCGCAATGAGCAGTTCTTC. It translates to CASSLAGYREQGRNEQFF.

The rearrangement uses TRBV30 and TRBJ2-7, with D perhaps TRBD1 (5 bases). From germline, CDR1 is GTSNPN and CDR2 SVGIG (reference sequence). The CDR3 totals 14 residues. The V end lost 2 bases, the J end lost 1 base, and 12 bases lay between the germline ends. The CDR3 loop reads CAWSPGQGSYEQYF. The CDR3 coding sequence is TGTGCCTGGAGTCCCGGGCAGGGATCCTACGAGCAGTACTTC.

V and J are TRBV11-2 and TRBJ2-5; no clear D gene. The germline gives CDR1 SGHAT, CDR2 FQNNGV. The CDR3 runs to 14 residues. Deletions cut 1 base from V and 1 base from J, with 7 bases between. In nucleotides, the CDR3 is TGTGCCAGCAGCTTAGGGTTGGCCCAAGAGACCCAGTACTTC. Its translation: CASSLGLAQETQYF. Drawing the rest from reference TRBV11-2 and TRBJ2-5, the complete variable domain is EAGVAQSPRYKIIEKRQSVAFWCNPISGHATLYWYQQILGQGPKLLIQFQNNGVVDDSQLPKDRFSAERLKGVDSTLKIQPAKLEDSAVYLCASSLGLAQETQYFGPGTRLLVL.

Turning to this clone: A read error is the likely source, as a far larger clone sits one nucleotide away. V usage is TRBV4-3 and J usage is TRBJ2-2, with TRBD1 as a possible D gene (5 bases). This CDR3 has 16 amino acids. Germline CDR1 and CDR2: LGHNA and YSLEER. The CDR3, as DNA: TGCGCCTGCAGCCAAGAGAAGGGGCCGAACACCGGGGAGCTGTTTTTT. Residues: CACSQEKGPNTGELFF.

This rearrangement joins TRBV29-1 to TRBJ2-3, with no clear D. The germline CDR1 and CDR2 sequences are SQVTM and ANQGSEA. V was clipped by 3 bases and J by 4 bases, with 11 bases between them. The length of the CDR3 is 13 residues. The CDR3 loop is CSVELYPPDTQYF. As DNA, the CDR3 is TGCAGCGTTGAGCTTTACCCCCCAGATACGCAGTATTTT.

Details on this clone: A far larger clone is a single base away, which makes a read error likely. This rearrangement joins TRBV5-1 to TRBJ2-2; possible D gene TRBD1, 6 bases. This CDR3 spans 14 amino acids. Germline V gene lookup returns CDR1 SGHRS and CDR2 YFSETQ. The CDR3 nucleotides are TGCGCCAGCAGGGACAGACCGAACACCGGGGTGCTGTTTTTT. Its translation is CASRDRPNTGVLFF.

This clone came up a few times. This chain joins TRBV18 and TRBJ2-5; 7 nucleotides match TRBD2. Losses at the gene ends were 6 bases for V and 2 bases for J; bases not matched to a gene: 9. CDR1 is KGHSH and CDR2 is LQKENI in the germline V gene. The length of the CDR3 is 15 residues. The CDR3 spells CASSQPGGLQETQYF. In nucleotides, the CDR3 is TGTGCCAGCTCCCAACCCGGGGGGTTGCAAGAGACCCAGTACTTC.

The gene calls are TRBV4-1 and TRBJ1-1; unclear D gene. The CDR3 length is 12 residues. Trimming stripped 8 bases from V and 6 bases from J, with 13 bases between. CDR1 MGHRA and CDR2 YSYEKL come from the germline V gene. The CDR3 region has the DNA TGCGCCAGCGCTTCGTTTAGGGCTGAAGCTTTCTTT. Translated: CASASFRAEAFF.

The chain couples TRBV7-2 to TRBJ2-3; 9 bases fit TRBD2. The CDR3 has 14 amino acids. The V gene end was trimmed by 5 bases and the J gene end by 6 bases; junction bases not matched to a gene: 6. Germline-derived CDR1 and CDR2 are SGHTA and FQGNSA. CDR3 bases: TGTGCCAGCAGCCGCGGGGGGGCTCAGGATACGCAGTATTTT. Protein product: CASSRGGAQDTQYF.

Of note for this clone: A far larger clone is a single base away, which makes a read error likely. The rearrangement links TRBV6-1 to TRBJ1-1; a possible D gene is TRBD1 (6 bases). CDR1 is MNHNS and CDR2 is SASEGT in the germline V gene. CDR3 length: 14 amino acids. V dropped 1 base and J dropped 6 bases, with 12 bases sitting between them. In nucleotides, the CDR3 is TGTGCCAGCAGTGAAGTGACGGGGGCAGCTGAAGCTTTCTTT. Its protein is CASSEVTGAAEAFF.

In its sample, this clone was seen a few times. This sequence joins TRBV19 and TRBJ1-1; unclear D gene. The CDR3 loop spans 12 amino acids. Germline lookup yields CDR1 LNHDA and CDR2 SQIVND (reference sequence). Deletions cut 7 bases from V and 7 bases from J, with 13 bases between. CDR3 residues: CASTKEGLEAFF. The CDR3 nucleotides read TGTGCCAGTACCAAGGAAGGACTTGAAGCTTTCTTT.

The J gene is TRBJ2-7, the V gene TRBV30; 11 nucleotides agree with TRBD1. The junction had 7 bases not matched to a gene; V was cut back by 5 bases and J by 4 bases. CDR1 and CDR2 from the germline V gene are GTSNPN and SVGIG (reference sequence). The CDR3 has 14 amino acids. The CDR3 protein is CAWAPGQGVYEQYF. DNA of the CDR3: TGTGCCTGGGCTCCGGGACAGGGGGTTTACGAGCAGTACTTC.

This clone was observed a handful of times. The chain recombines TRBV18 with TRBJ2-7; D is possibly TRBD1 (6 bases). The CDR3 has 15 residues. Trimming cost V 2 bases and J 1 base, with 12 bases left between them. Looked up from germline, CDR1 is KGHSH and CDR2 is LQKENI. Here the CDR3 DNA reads TGTGCCAGCTCACCATCAGGGGCGCGGTCCTACGAGCAGTACTTC. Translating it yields CASSPSGARSYEQYF. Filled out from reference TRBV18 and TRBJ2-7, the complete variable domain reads NAGVMQNPRHLVRRRGQEARLRCSPMKGHSHVYWYRQLPEEGLKFMVYLQKENIIDESGMPKERFSAEFPKEGPSILRIQQVVRGDSAAYFCASSPSGARSYEQYFGPGTRLTVT.

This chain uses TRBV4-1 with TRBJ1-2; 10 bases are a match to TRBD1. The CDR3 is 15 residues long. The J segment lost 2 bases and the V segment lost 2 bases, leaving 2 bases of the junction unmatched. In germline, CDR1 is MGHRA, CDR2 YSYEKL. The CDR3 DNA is TGCGCCAGCAGCCAATTGGGACAGGGGAACTATGGCTACACCTTC. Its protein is CASSQLGQGNYGYTF.

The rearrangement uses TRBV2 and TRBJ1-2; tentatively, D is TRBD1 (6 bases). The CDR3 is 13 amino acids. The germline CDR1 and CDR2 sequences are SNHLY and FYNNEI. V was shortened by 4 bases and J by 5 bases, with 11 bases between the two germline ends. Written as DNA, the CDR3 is TGTGCCAGCAGTGGGGGGCCGGGATATGGCTACACCTTC. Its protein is CASSGGPGYGYTF.